The 14 T cell receptor beta chains given below trace back to one sample, sequenced in a study of identical twins. In TCRdb, the 5' RACE reads were re-called with MiXCR into one record per CDR3 protein. This table has 250,000 to 350,000 distinct CDR3 sequences, roughly 8.6% appearing once. These data also featured in a second study, about yellow fever vaccine responses in identical twins.

Sequenced input: memory (CD45RO+) T cells sorted from blood. These receptors came from a woman between 18 and 29 years old in good health.

The rearrangement links TRBV2 to TRBJ2-1; 9 bases agree with TRBD2. V was pared by 3 bases and J by 8 bases, with 11 bases of the junction left unmatched. CDR1 and CDR2 (germline): SNHLY, FYNNEI. The CDR3 contains 16 residues. This CDR3 reads CASSEISGSIGDEQFF. In DNA form, the CDR3 reads TGTGCCAGCAGTGAGATTAGCGGGAGCATTGGCGATGAGCAGTTCTTC.

This clonotype has ten or more counts. This chain connects TRBV25-1 to TRBJ1-1; tentatively, D is TRBD1 (5 bases). Germline V lookup: CDR1 MGHDK, CDR2 SYGVNS. V gave up 8 bases and J gave up 2 bases, with 12 bases separating them. The CDR3 totals 13 residues. The CDR3 spells CASGGDGNTEAFF. The CDR3 coding sequence is TGTGCCAGCGGGGGGGACGGTAACACTGAAGCTTTCTTT.

The gene calls are TRBV27 and TRBJ2-1; TRBD2 agrees at 11 bases. J lost 9 bases, V lost 3 bases, and 4 bases had no gene match. The germline gives CDR1 MNHEY, CDR2 SMNVEV (reference sequence). This CDR3 contains 14 residues. CDR3 protein: CASSFSGRAGEQFF. The CDR3 DNA reads as TGTGCCAGCAGTTTTAGCGGGAGGGCCGGTGAGCAGTTCTTC.

The V gene is TRBV2, the J gene TRBJ1-2; D is ambiguous. The CDR3 is made up of 11 amino acids. Germline values: CDR1 SNHLY, CDR2 FYNNEI. The germline V and J ends were trimmed by 1 base and 5 bases, with 2 bases remaining between them. The CDR3 DNA reads TGTGCCAGCAGTGAAGAATATGGCTACACCTTC. Amino acids: CASSEEYGYTF.

This clonotype was picked up many times. A junction end diverges from the germline sequence, so it may reflect a read error. V and J are TRBV20-1 and TRBJ2-1; D ambiguous. Germline loops: CDR1 DFQATT, CDR2 SNEGSKA (reference sequence). This CDR3 is 11 amino acids long. CDR3 in amino acids: CSASPSNQQFF. The CDR3, as DNA: TGCAGTGCTAGCCCGAGCAATCAGCAGTTCTTC.

This clonotype turned up a few times. A read error may account for a junction end that differs from germline. V usage is TRBV20-1 and J usage is TRBJ1-1, with TRBD1 as a possible D gene (5 bases). The CDR3 is 11 residues long. Per the germline V gene, CDR1 is DFQATT and CDR2 is SNEGSKA (reference sequence). The CDR3 sequence: CSARQNAEAFF. CDR3 nucleotides: TGCAGTGCCAGACAGAACGCTGAAGCTTTCTTT.

This clonotype was observed many times. CDR3 DNA: TGTGCCACCCAGAGACCGGATCTCTATGGCTACACCTTC. It encodes CATQRPDLYGYTF. This chain uses TRBV6-1 with TRBJ1-2, with unresolved D. Germline loops: CDR1 MNHNS, CDR2 SASEGT. The CDR3 has 13 residues. The V end lost 10 bases, the J end lost 4 bases, and 16 bases lay between the germline ends.

This clonotype was recorded a few times. The rearrangement uses TRBV12-3 or TRBV12-4 and TRBJ1-2, with a tentative D call TRBD1 (5 bases). The CDR3 is 14 amino acids. The ends were cut back, 3 bases at V and 11 bases at J, with 19 bases in the middle. DNA of the CDR3: TGTGCCAGCAGTTTGACCCGGGGCAGGTCAGCATACACCTTC. Translated, it gives CASSLTRGRSAYTF.

This clonotype showed up many times. The V and J genes are TRBV15 and TRBJ2-1, with TRBD1 as a possible D gene (6 bases). V was pared by 1 base and J by 6 bases, with 10 bases between. Germline CDR1 and CDR2: LNHNV and YYDKDF (reference sequence). This CDR3 contains 14 residues. CDR3 amino acids: CATSRAGGINEQFF. The CDR3 nucleotides are TGTGCCACCAGCAGAGCTGGGGGCATCAATGAGCAGTTCTTC.

This clonotype was observed at least ten times. The chain employs TRBV12-3 or TRBV12-4 and TRBJ1-5; 10 bases are shared with TRBD1. Trimming at V came to 7 bases and at J to 0 bases, leaving 9 bases not matched to a gene. This CDR3 has 17 residues. As DNA, the CDR3 is TGTGCCAGCACCCCCGGGACAGGGGTAGATAGCAATCAGCCCCAGCATTTT. Residues: CASTPGTGVDSNQPQHF.

J is TRBJ2-3 and V is TRBV6-1; TRBD1 matches at 9 bases. After removal of 6 bases from V and 0 bases from J, the junction contained 16 bases not matched to a gene. The CDR3 covers 19 residues. CDR1 is MNHNS and CDR2 is SASEGT in the germline V gene. The DNA of the CDR3 is TGTGCCAGCAGGGTCCGACAACAGGGGGCGAGACTAAGCACAGATACGCAGTATTTT. This encodes CASRVRQQGARLSTDTQYF.

The sample holds a few counts of this clonotype. CDR3 DNA sequence: TGTGCCAGCAGTGAAGTCAGTAGTAGTGAGCAGTTCTTC. This sequence encodes CASSEVSSSEQFF. This chain uses TRBV2 with TRBJ2-1; D is ambiguous. Germline CDR1 SNHLY, CDR2 FYNNEI. The CDR3 extends over 13 amino acids. The V gene lost 1 base and the J gene lost 9 bases, with 10 bases spanning the gap. Complete variable domain (other parts from reference TRBV2 and TRBJ2-1): EPEVTQTPSHQVTQMGQEVILRCVPISNHLYFYWYRQILGQKVEFLVSFYNNEISEKSEIFDDQFSVERPDGSNFTLKIRSTKLEDSAMYFCASSEVSSSEQFFGPGTRLTVL.

The table lists this clonotype with a few counts. The chain carries TRBV10-3 and TRBJ1-1; D possibly corresponds to TRBD1 (5 bases). CDR3 length: 12 residues. Germline V lookup: CDR1 ENHRY, CDR2 SYGVKD. V was shortened by 2 bases and J by 6 bases, with 7 bases between the two germline ends. The CDR3: CAISEGTAEAFF. DNA for the CDR3: TGTGCCATCAGTGAGGGGACCGCTGAAGCTTTCTTT.

The chain has TRBV4-1 and TRBJ2-2; D is perhaps TRBD1 or TRBD2 (7 bases each). Trimming took 6 bases from V and 6 from J, leaving 26 bases between them. Germline V gives CDR1 MGHRA, CDR2 YSYEKL. The CDR3 is made up of 18 amino acids. The chain's CDR3 is CASSSAGGGQTMAGELFF. The CDR3 DNA reads as TGCGCCAGCAGTTCGGCAGGGGGGGGCCAAACAATGGCCGGGGAGCTGTTTTTT.